This T cell receptor beta chain was sequenced in a study of control samples from healthy donors and cancer patients (dated by TCRdb to 2020 to 2022). Turning to this clone: Its target antigen remains unknown. Base qualities are missing; no much larger clone stands one base away.

The library was obtained by the immunoSEQ multiplex PCR assay. Sourced from immuneACCESS, this table was stored by TCRdb with only in-frame sequences that have V and J called. A share of the clones is absent; for the studies checked, an unresolved V gene accounts for under half, and the remainder has no known explanation. In all, the sample holds some 130,000 clones, and about 93% of those were seen once. The ten biggest clones cover roughly 1.7% of the sample. From its cysteine to its phenylalanine, the CDR3 spans 13 amino acids. Of all the DNA, just the CDR3 is kept, 39 bases in frame from base 1. The germline V gene specifies SGHAT as CDR1 and FQNNGV as CDR2. Trimming removed 1 base from V and 4 bases from J, leaving 2 bases between the germline ends.

The V gene is TRBV11-2 and the J gene is TRBJ1-6; no D gene call is confident. Material: PBMCs. This TCR was recovered from a man aged 45-65 years with head and neck cancer. The bases read TGTGCCAGCAGCTTAGCATATAATTCACCCCTCCACTTT. It encodes CASSLAYNSPLHF.